The 28 T cell receptor beta chains below all came from one sample that was sequenced in a study of response to subunit inactivated influenza vaccine (dated by TCRdb to 2016 to 2019). The library was generated by RT-PCR. The run used an Illumina HiSeq 2500. TCRdb ran its own pipeline on the public reads, namely fastp trimming at Q25 and MiXCR clone calling, and kept in-frame beta chains. Duplicate CDR3 protein sequences are folded into a single record with the most common DNA and genes. The sample includes about 180,000 distinct CDR3 sequences, with around 9% observed a single time. The ten largest make up approximately 11% of the sample. Sequencing was performed on non-naive T cells sorted from PBMCs, taken on the day of vaccination. What the cell subset or site label conveys for this sample: memory T cell fraction. The receptors were sampled from a man aged 50 to 60 who received an inactivated influenza vaccine. Donor details come from another sample of the same person, matched by shared clones.

This clonotype turned up a few times. This chain uses TRBV6-1 with TRBJ2-5; D is possibly TRBD1 (5 bases). The CDR3 consists of 14 residues. Germline CDR1 is MNHNS and CDR2 is SASEGT. The germline V and J ends were trimmed by 8 bases and 0 bases, with 13 bases remaining between them. For the CDR3, the DNA is TGTGCCAGCGCAGGACACCTGTACCAAGAGACCCAGTACTTC. Its translation: CASAGHLYQETQYF.

This clonotype was found a few times. The chain combines TRBV20-1 with TRBJ1-2; TRBD1 matches at 11 bases. The CDR3 length is 13 residues. Losses at the gene ends were 6 bases for V and 6 bases for J; bases not matched to a gene: 6. Germline V gene lookup returns CDR1 DFQATT and CDR2 SNEGSKA (reference sequence). In DNA, the CDR3 is TGCAGTGCCGGGCCGGGACAGGGGGATGGCTACACCTTC. Translated: CSAGPGQGDGYTF.

The rearrangement uses TRBV20-1 and TRBJ1-5; D is possibly TRBD1 (6 bases). The V gene's germline CDR1 is DFQATT and CDR2 SNEGSKA (reference sequence). Trimming removed 6 bases from V and 1 base from J, with 10 bases in between. The CDR3 consists of 13 residues. CDR3 sequence (DNA): TGCAGTGCCGACGGACAGAGCAATCAGCCCCAGCATTTT. This sequence encodes CSADGQSNQPQHF.

This clonotype was seen a handful of times. The chain recombines TRBV2 with TRBJ2-5; the D is unclear. Between the trimmed V and J ends, which lost 7 bases and 5 bases, there was a span of 11 bases. Per germline, CDR1 SNHLY and CDR2 FYNNEI. The CDR3 sequence is 12 residues long. CDR3 DNA sequence: TGTGCCAGCACTGGGGATACGGAGACCCAGTACTTC. Protein sequence: CASTGDTETQYF.

This clonotype was counted at least ten times. The chain links TRBV7-6 to TRBJ2-7, with 8 bases lining up with TRBD2. In germline, CDR1 is SGHVS, CDR2 FNYEAQ. The CDR3 runs 15 residues. Losses at the gene ends were 2 bases for V and 6 bases for J; bases not matched to a gene: 9. This CDR3 is CASSLYREGVGEQYF. CDR3 sequence (DNA): TGTGCCAGCAGCTTATATCGGGAGGGTGTAGGCGAGCAGTACTTC.

This clonotype was seen at least ten times. The chain is built from TRBV2 and TRBJ2-3, with 7 bases that match TRBD1. Germline CDR1 SNHLY, CDR2 FYNNEI. The CDR3 has 14 amino acids. The V gene end was trimmed by 6 bases and the J gene end by 6 bases; junction bases not matched to a gene: 9. The CDR3 coding sequence is TGTGCCAGCAGGAGGGACAGCTCACCGGATACGCAGTATTTT. Translating gives CASRRDSSPDTQYF. The full variable domain, rest sourced from reference TRBV2 and TRBJ2-3, is EPEVTQTPSHQVTQMGQEVILRCVPISNHLYFYWYRQILGQKVEFLVSFYNNEISEKSEIFDDQFSVERPDGSNFTLKIRSTKLEDSAMYFCASRRDSSPDTQYFGPGTRLTVL.

This clonotype occurred many times. The CDR3 DNA follows: TGCAGCGTTGAAAGACCCGCCACAGATACGCAGTATTTT. Translating gives CSVERPATDTQYF. The chain links TRBV29-1 to TRBJ2-3; D remains ambiguous. Between the trimmed V and J ends, which lost 2 bases and 2 bases, there was a span of 8 bases. The germline V gene encodes CDR1 SQVTM and CDR2 ANQGSEA. This CDR3 spans 13 amino acids.

This clonotype was seen only a few times. This sequence joins TRBV15 and TRBJ1-1; no reliable D call. With 1 base removed from V and 1 base from J, the gap between germline ends came to 4 bases. The CDR3 extends over 13 amino acids. Germline CDR1 reads LNHNV; CDR2 reads YYDKDF (reference sequence). The CDR3: CATSRGQNTEAFF. CDR3 in DNA: TGTGCCACCAGCAGAGGACAGAACACTGAAGCTTTCTTT.

This clonotype was detected ten times or more. The chain combines TRBV4-1 with TRBJ1-2; no firm D call. The CDR3 length is 13 residues. V was clipped by 1 base and J by 4 bases, with 7 bases between them. Germline CDR1 reads MGHRA; CDR2 reads YSYEKL. CDR3: CASSQGGGYGYTF. CDR3 nucleotide sequence: TGCGCCAGCAGCCAAGGAGGAGGCTATGGCTACACCTTC.

The CDR3 here is CASSLVVNQPQHF. The DNA for the CDR3 is TGTGCCAGCAGTCTCGTGGTGAATCAGCCCCAGCATTTT. The J gene is TRBJ1-5, the V gene TRBV12-3 or TRBV12-4; D gene unclear. The CDR3 spans 13 residues. V gave up 5 bases and J gave up 4 bases, with 9 bases separating them.

This clonotype has ten or more counts. The chain recombines TRBV27 with TRBJ1-5; D ambiguous. The length of the CDR3 is 14 residues. V was cut by 3 bases and J by 3 bases, with 9 bases left in between. Germline V lookup: CDR1 MNHEY, CDR2 SMNVEV (reference sequence). The CDR3 coding sequence is TGTGCCAGCAGTTTTTTGGGCCTCAATCAGCCCCAGCATTTT. This sequence encodes CASSFLGLNQPQHF.

J is TRBJ2-5 and V is TRBV14; D call uncertain. From germline, CDR1 is SGHDN and CDR2 FVKESK. The CDR3 loop spans 12 amino acids. Trimming shortened V by 4 bases and J by 5 bases, and 8 bases separated the two germline ends. The CDR3 nucleotides read TGTGCCAGCAGCCGGAAGAGGGAGACCCAGTACTTC. It is translated as CASSRKRETQYF.

This clonotype appeared many times. V and J are TRBV20-1 and TRBJ2-7; a weak D match, TRBD2 (5 bases). CDR1 is DFQATT, CDR2 SNEGSKA, per germline (reference sequence). Trimming removed 0 bases at V and 2 bases at J, with 14 bases between. The CDR3 has 15 residues. This CDR3 reads CSARDSRRVTYEQYF. In nucleotides, the CDR3 is TGCAGTGCTAGAGATTCCCGGCGGGTAACCTACGAGCAGTACTTC.

This clonotype has a handful of counts. This chain connects TRBV29-1 to TRBJ2-7; 11 bases align to TRBD1. The CDR3 length is 14 residues. V shed 7 bases and J 7 bases; nucleotides not matched to a gene: 12. Germline assignment: CDR1 SQVTM and CDR2 ANQGSEA. This CDR3 is CSAGEWGQGGEQYF. CDR3 coding DNA: TGCAGCGCTGGGGAGTGGGGACAGGGGGGTGAGCAGTACTTC.

The chain uses TRBV5-1 and TRBJ2-1; a weak D match, TRBD2 (7 bases). V dropped 1 base and J dropped 10 bases, with 18 bases sitting between them. Looked up from germline, CDR1 is SGHRS and CDR2 is YFSETQ. The CDR3 extends over 15 amino acids. This CDR3 is CASSLNGGRPWEQFF. CDR3 sequence (DNA): TGCGCCAGCAGCTTGAACGGGGGGCGGCCTTGGGAGCAGTTCTTC.

V usage is TRBV20-1 and J usage is TRBJ2-3, with no clear D. Germline CDR1 and CDR2: DFQATT and SNEGSKA (reference sequence). V gave up 4 bases and J gave up 1 base, with 9 bases separating them. The CDR3 runs 13 residues. CDR3 coding DNA: TGCAGTGCTACAGCGATCGGCACAGATACGCAGTATTTT. Its protein is CSATAIGTDTQYF.

In this sample, this clonotype turned up many times. The chain is built from TRBV10-3 and TRBJ1-2, with 9 bases identical to TRBD1. Trimming at V came to 7 bases and at J to 2 bases, leaving 2 bases not matched to a gene. The CDR3 length is 13 residues. Per the germline V gene, CDR1 is ENHRY and CDR2 is SYGVKD. As DNA, the CDR3 is TGTGCCATCATGGGGACAGGGAACTATGGCTACACCTTC. Its translation is CAIMGTGNYGYTF.

This clonotype was seen a handful of times. V usage is TRBV5-6 and J usage is TRBJ1-1; D possibly corresponds to TRBD1 (6 bases). The CDR3 runs to 13 residues. Germline assignment: CDR1 SGHDT and CDR2 YYEEEE. The V end lost 4 bases, the J end lost 7 bases, and 14 bases lay between the germline ends. CDR3 sequence (DNA): TGTGCCAGCAGCCCAGGGGTCCGGAGTGAAGCTTTCTTT. It specifies CASSPGVRSEAFF.

This clonotype was seen more than once but under ten times. This rearrangement joins TRBV5-1 to TRBJ1-2; 9 bases agree with TRBD1. The CDR3 contains 14 residues. Germline CDR1 SGHRS, CDR2 YFSETQ. The V and J ends lost 3 bases and 2 bases, in that order; junction bases with no gene match: 2. CDR3 in DNA: TGCGCCAGCAGCTGGGGACAGGGAAACTATGGCTACACCTTC. Protein product: CASSWGQGNYGYTF.

This chain uses TRBV15 with TRBJ1-2; D gene unclear. Trimming removed 4 bases at V and 0 bases at J, with 6 bases between. This CDR3 contains 13 residues. Germline values: CDR1 LNHNV, CDR2 YYDKDF (reference sequence). CDR3 nucleotide sequence: TGTGCCACCAGCACAAGGGCTAACTATGGCTACACCTTC. It yields the protein CATSTRANYGYTF. Full variable domain (rest looked up from reference TRBV15 and TRBJ1-2): DAMVIQNPRYQVTQFGKPVTLSCSQTLNHNVMYWYQQKSSQAPKLLFHYYDKDFNNEADTPDNFQSRRPNTSFCFLDIRSPGLGDTAMYLCATSTRANYGYTFGSGTRLTVV.

The chain links TRBV6-1 to TRBJ2-3; 12 nucleotides line up with TRBD2. Trimming took 5 bases from V and 4 from J; bases not matched to a gene: 10. This CDR3 comprises 17 residues. Germline loops: CDR1 MNHNS, CDR2 SASEGT. In DNA, the CDR3 is TGTGCCAGCAGTCCTCAGACTAGCGGGAGAGTTTCAGATACGCAGTATTTT. Encoded protein: CASSPQTSGRVSDTQYF.

This clonotype was detected a few times. The chain carries TRBV5-1 and TRBJ1-6; D is unclear. The CDR3 has 14 amino acids. V lost 0 bases and J lost 6, with 7 bases in between. The germline V gene has CDR1 SGHRS and CDR2 YFSETQ. The DNA of the CDR3 is TGCGCCAGCAGCTTGGAGCATCGTAATTCACCCCTCCACTTT. It is translated as CASSLEHRNSPLHF.

The chain recombines TRBV20-1 with TRBJ2-6, with D maybe TRBD1 (6 bases). This CDR3 spans 15 amino acids. Between the trimmed V and J ends, which lost 2 bases and 0 bases, there was a span of 8 bases. Germline assignment: CDR1 DFQATT and CDR2 SNEGSKA (reference sequence). The DNA of the CDR3 is TGCAGTGCTAGACGAGGGGGCTCTGGGGCCAACGTCCTGACTTTC. Translated, it gives CSARRGGSGANVLTF.

The table lists this clonotype with many counts. The rearrangement links TRBV7-6 to TRBJ2-7; D remains ambiguous. The CDR3 length is 13 residues. Germline CDR1 and CDR2: SGHVS and FNYEAQ. With 1 base removed from V and 6 bases from J, the gap between germline ends came to 10 bases. CDR3 DNA sequence: TGTGCCAGCAGCTTAGGGTCTAATGCCGAGCAGTACTTC. Residues: CASSLGSNAEQYF.

In its sample, this clonotype was seen a few times. The CDR3 region is CASSITTDTQYF. The CDR3, as DNA: TGTGCCAGCAGCATCACCACAGATACGCAGTATTTT. The genes are TRBV7-2 and TRBJ2-3, with D uncertain. Trimming removed 5 bases at V and 2 bases at J, with 5 bases between. CDR1 and CDR2 from the germline V gene are SGHTA and FQGNSA. This CDR3 is built from 12 residues.

CDR3 protein: CSVEDGSRDYEQYF. Here the CDR3 DNA reads TGCAGCGTTGAAGATGGAAGCAGGGACTACGAGCAGTACTTC. The rearrangement links TRBV29-1 to TRBJ2-7; perhaps TRBD1 as D (5 bases). The V gene's germline CDR1 is SQVTM and CDR2 ANQGSEA. Deletions cut 0 bases from V and 3 bases from J, with 12 bases between. CDR3 size: 14 residues.

This chain uses TRBV5-6 with TRBJ1-5; D unclear. Germline-derived CDR1 and CDR2 are SGHDT and YYEEEE. The ends were cut back, 0 bases at V and 7 bases at J, with 5 bases in the middle. This CDR3 has 12 residues. CDR3 sequence reads: CASSLGPQPQHF. CDR3 in DNA: TGTGCCAGCAGCTTGGGTCCGCAGCCCCAGCATTTT. The full variable domain, rest sourced from reference TRBV5-6 and TRBJ1-5, is DAGVTQSPTHLIKTRGQQVTLRCSPKSGHDTVSWYQQALGQGPQFIFQYYEEEERQRGNFPDRFSGHQFPNYSSELNVNALLLGDSALYLCASSLGPQPQHFGDGTRLSIL.

This rearrangement joins TRBV5-1 to TRBJ2-5; 8 bases map to TRBD2. The germline gives CDR1 SGHRS, CDR2 YFSETQ. V lost 0 bases to trimming and J lost 4 bases; unmatched junction nucleotides: 5. This CDR3 has 15 amino acids. The CDR3 DNA sequence: TGCGCCAGCAGCTTGGCTGGACTAGCAGGAGAGACCCAGTACTTC. It specifies CASSLAGLAGETQYF.